This TCR beta chain was sequenced in a study of blood T cell repertoires in COVID-19. What the recovered Cohort 3 donors had was two negative PCRs, clearance, or symptom resolution. The CDR3 has 14 amino acids. With V trimmed by 4 bases and J by 4 bases, 7 bases remained unmatched. Germline V gives CDR1 SGHNT, CDR2 YYREEE (reference sequence). In the source study's methods: Nucleated cell number was recorded as an estimate derived from reference gene primer amplification. Sequencing was performed with immunoSEQ multiplex PCR; in TCRdb, only in-frame clones are kept and a portion is missing. That table furnishes V, J and clone size, whereas the DNA furnished D and trimming. The top ten clones hold around 15% of a sample with about 170,000 clones, roughly 84% of them seen once. In its sample, this clone was seen a few times. The sample holds other DNA sequences that translate to the same CDR3.

Input material: PBMCs or T cells enriched from blood (not recorded which). The TCR was taken from a man in his fifties or sixties who had recovered from COVID-19. The chain uses TRBV5-4 and TRBJ1-2; 7 bases fit TRBD1. For the CDR3, the DNA is TGTGCCAGCAGCCCGACAGGGATAGGCTATGGCTACACCTTC. It translates to CASSPTGIGYGYTF.